A few counts support the clone carrying this TCR beta chain. Its antigen is as yet unknown. V lost 5 bases and J 6 bases, leaving 7 bases between the germline ends. Germline V gene sequence: CDR1 SGHTA, CDR2 FQGNSA. The CDR3 consists of 12 residues. A single record per CDR3 protein comes from TCRdb applying MiXCR to the 5' RACE reads. The table includes about 210,000 distinct CDR3 sequences, approximately 30% detected once. This sample was included in a study of T-cell memory formation after mild COVID-19. The wider study: TCR clusters mostly belonged to single donors.

Study-wide results and limits: The study detected some responding clones in pre-infection memory, suggesting cross-reactive memory joined. Clones that got smaller from day 15 to 85 had even CD4/CD8, while clones growing later tipped toward CD4+.

The rearrangement uses TRBV7-2 and TRBJ2-2; no clear D gene. The receptor's source is an adult woman who had mild COVID-19 (a few samples of this study predate the infection). Cell type and time point are not known. The sequenced material came from PBMCs or a T cell subset sorted from them (not recorded which). Here the CDR3 reads CASSLTPGELFF. In DNA form, the CDR3 reads TGTGCCAGCAGCCTGACTCCCGGGGAGCTGTTTTTT.